This passage covers 31 T cell receptor beta chains from one sample sequenced in a study of Tregs in tolerant kidney transplant recipients. The assay was immunoSEQ multiplex PCR, and TCRdb's table has in-frame clones only and misses some. This table holds 98,000 or so clones, roughly 89% found once. The material sequenced was CD4+ T cells from blood, taken before the transplant. These receptors were obtained from a human donor who received a combined kidney and bone marrow transplant.

This clone came up once. The chain links TRBV6-1 to TRBJ1-3, with D perhaps TRBD1 (6 bases). The CDR3 covers 15 residues. The V and J ends lost 5 bases and 0 bases respectively, with 11 bases between them. CDR1 is MNHNS and CDR2 is SASEGT in the germline V gene. The CDR3 sequence: CASSRDISSGNTIYF. DNA for the CDR3: TGTGCCAGCAGTCGGGACATTAGCTCTGGAAACACCATATATTTT.

The chain carries TRBV25-1 and TRBJ1-5; D gene unclear. Per the germline V gene, CDR1 is MGHDK and CDR2 is SYGVNS. This CDR3 region has 15 residues. Trimming stripped 6 bases from V and 0 bases from J, with 12 bases between. CDR3 residues: CASSPNRYSNQPQHF. The CDR3 DNA is TGTGCCAGCAGCCCCAACCGGTATAGCAATCAGCCCCAGCATTTT.

This chain joins TRBV7-2 and TRBJ2-7; D is possibly TRBD2 (5 bases). The V gene lost 3 bases and the J gene lost 2 bases, with 11 bases spanning the gap. CDR1 is SGHTA and CDR2 is FQGNSA in the germline V gene. The CDR3 consists of 14 residues. The CDR3 protein is CASSFGDFPYEQYF. The CDR3 coding sequence is TGTGCCAGCAGCTTCGGGGATTTCCCCTACGAGCAGTACTTC.

This chain links TRBV5-4 with TRBJ2-3; D is perhaps TRBD1 (5 bases). CDR3 size: 15 residues. V lost 4 bases to trimming and J lost 3 bases, with 15 bases between them. CDR1 and CDR2 from the germline V gene are SGHNT and YYREEE (reference sequence). CDR3 amino acids: CASSKAREGTDTQYF. The CDR3 bases are TGTGCCAGCAGCAAGGCCAGGGAAGGAACAGATACGCAGTATTTT. Using reference TRBV5-4 and TRBJ2-3 for the parts outside the CDR3, the full variable domain is ETGVTQSPTHLIKTRGQQVTLRCSSQSGHNTVSWYQQALGQGPQFIFQYYREEENGRGNFPPRFSGLQFPNYSSELNVNALELDDSALYLCASSKAREGTDTQYFGPGTRLTVL.

This sequence joins TRBV19 and TRBJ2-6; 7 bases align to TRBD1. Germline V CDR1 and CDR2: LNHDA, SQIVND (reference sequence). The CDR3 is 17 residues long. V was pared by 4 bases and J by 0 bases, with 6 bases of the junction left unmatched. CDR3 DNA sequence: TGTGCCAGTAGTACGGGACAGTTCCGCTCTGGGGCCAACGTCCTGACTTTC. As protein: CASSTGQFRSGANVLTF.

V usage is TRBV9 and J usage is TRBJ1-6; 7 bases match TRBD1. The V gene's germline CDR1 is SGDLS and CDR2 YYNGEE. V lost 3 bases and J lost 5; bases outside the gene matches: 8. CDR3 length equals 16 residues. This CDR3 is CASSGYRGSNNSPLHF. CDR3 in DNA: TGTGCCAGCAGCGGTTACAGGGGTTCGAATAATTCACCCCTCCACTTT.

V and J are TRBV5-1 and TRBJ1-1; unclear D gene. The CDR3 totals 14 residues. Trimming took off 0 bases at V and 4 bases at J, with 10 bases between the two ends. CDR1 is SGHRS and CDR2 is YFSETQ in the germline V gene. The CDR3 coding sequence is TGCGCCAGCAGCTTGGCGGCAGGAGGCACTGAAGCTTTCTTT. It specifies CASSLAAGGTEAFF. The full variable domain, rest sourced from reference TRBV5-1 and TRBJ1-1, is KAGVTQTPRYLIKTRGQQVTLSCSPISGHRSVSWYQQTPGQGLQFLFEYFSETQRNKGNFPGRFSGRQFSNSRSEMNVSTLELGDSALYLCASSLAAGGTEAFFGQGTRLTVV.

The chain links TRBV4-1 to TRBJ2-6; weak D call: TRBD1 (6 bases). V was clipped by 5 bases and J by 2 bases, with 16 bases between them. The length of the CDR3 is 17 residues. CDR1 and CDR2 (germline): MGHRA, YSYEKL. CDR3 DNA sequence: TGCGCCAGCAGCGAACGGACAGTTCTGCCTGGGGCCAACGTCCTGACTTTC. Amino acids: CASSERTVLPGANVLTF.

The V call is TRBV18, the J call TRBJ1-1, with D uncertain. Germline-derived CDR1 and CDR2 are KGHSH and LQKENI. Trimming removed 5 bases at V and 7 bases at J, with 8 bases between. The CDR3 contains 11 residues. The CDR3 reads CASSALSEAFF. CDR3 DNA: TGTGCCAGCTCAGCCCTAAGTGAAGCTTTCTTT.

The chain combines TRBV6-1 with TRBJ1-1, with D unresolved. V was shortened by 0 bases and J by 0 bases, with 5 bases between the two germline ends. The CDR3 totals 14 residues. Germline V CDR1 and CDR2: MNHNS, SASEGT. CDR3 sequence (DNA): TGTGCCAGCAGTGAAGCTCCGGTGAACACTGAAGCTTTCTTT. Translated, it gives CASSEAPVNTEAFF.

CDR3 nucleotides: TGTGCCAGCAGTGTTACGGGGAAAAACATTCAGTACTTC. This gives the protein CASSVTGKNIQYF. The chain recombines TRBV2 with TRBJ2-4, with D possibly matching TRBD2 (5 bases). Per the germline V gene, CDR1 is SNHLY and CDR2 is FYNNEI. This CDR3 has 13 amino acids. V lost 4 bases, J lost 4 bases, and 8 bases lay in between.

The genes are TRBV11-3 and TRBJ2-7; weak D call: TRBD1 (5 bases). The CDR3 length is 13 residues. V was cut by 5 bases and J by 2 bases, with 10 bases left in between. CDR1 SGHNT and CDR2 YENEEA come from the germline V gene. Here the CDR3 reads CASSRGSPYEQYF. The CDR3 DNA sequence: TGTGCCAGCAGCAGGGGCTCCCCCTACGAGCAGTACTTC.

The gene calls are TRBV6-5 and TRBJ2-3, with TRBD2 matching over 11 bases. The length of the CDR3 is 15 residues. Germline V gene sequence: CDR1 MNHEY, CDR2 SVGAGI. V lost 0 bases, J lost 6 bases, and 2 bases stayed unmatched. The DNA of the CDR3 is TGTGCCAGCAGTTACTCGACTAGCGGGAAGGATACGCAGTATTTT. It is translated as CASSYSTSGKDTQYF.

The chain uses TRBV19 and TRBJ2-2, with 9 bases matching TRBD2. Germline V gives CDR1 LNHDA, CDR2 SQIVND (reference sequence). The V gene end was trimmed by 1 base and the J gene end by 5 bases; junction bases not matched to a gene: 5. The CDR3 consists of 16 residues. This CDR3 is CASSIVSGRRTGELFF. CDR3 coding DNA: TGTGCCAGTAGTATAGTCAGCGGGAGGAGGACCGGGGAGCTGTTTTTT.

The chain joins TRBV29-1 to TRBJ1-1, with 8 nucleotides matching TRBD1. CDR3 size: 13 residues. Looked up from germline, CDR1 is SQVTM and CDR2 is ANQGSEA. J gave up 3 bases and V 4 bases, and 4 bases lay outside the gene matches. CDR3 DNA sequence: TGCAGCGTTGCCGACAGGGGAGACACTGAAGCTTTCTTT. Encoded protein: CSVADRGDTEAFF.

The V and J genes are TRBV28 and TRBJ2-7, with TRBD1 matching 8 bases. Germline-derived CDR1 and CDR2 are MDHEN and SYDVKM. Trimming at V came to 6 bases and at J to 2 bases, leaving 6 bases not matched to a gene. The CDR3 is made up of 14 amino acids. DNA for the CDR3: TGTGCCAGCAGACCGACAGGGGTAACCTACGAGCAGTACTTC. Residues: CASRPTGVTYEQYF.

This clone was seen only a few times. The rearrangement uses TRBV18 and TRBJ1-4, with D possibly being TRBD1 (5 bases). Per the germline V gene, CDR1 is KGHSH and CDR2 is LQKENI. Trimming removed 2 bases from V and 8 bases from J, with 12 bases in between. This CDR3 comprises 14 residues. The CDR3 nucleotides read TGTGCCAGCTCACCAATGGGGCTAAGGGAAAAACTGTTTTTT. Encoded protein: CASSPMGLREKLFF.

The chain carries TRBV7-7 and TRBJ2-4; possibly TRBD1 for D (5 bases). In germline, CDR1 is SSHAT, CDR2 FNYEAQ (reference sequence). Trimming left V 2 bases short and J 5 bases short, with 13 bases between. The CDR3 loop spans 15 amino acids. The CDR3 coding sequence is TGTGCCAGCAGCTTACGTACAGGTCCCGAAAACATTCAGTACTTC. Protein sequence: CASSLRTGPENIQYF.

CDR3 sequence: CASSFGRTPEAFF. The CDR3 DNA is TGTGCCAGTAGTTTTGGGCGCACCCCTGAAGCTTTCTTT. The V gene is TRBV19, the J gene TRBJ1-1; no reliable D call. The germline V and J ends were trimmed by 5 bases and 6 bases, with 13 bases remaining between them. The CDR3 is made up of 13 amino acids. Germline V lookup: CDR1 LNHDA, CDR2 SQIVND (reference sequence).

V gene TRBV21-1 combines with J gene TRBJ2-7; the D call of TRBD2 is as the table states it, not checked on the DNA. TRBV21-1 is a known pseudogene. The CDR3 contains 23 residues. The CDR3 DNA reads as TGTGCCAGCAGCAAAAAGACAGGGCTATTCTTCCAGCGGGAGGGATCCAGTACCTACGAGCAGTACTTC. Its translation: CASSKKTGLFFQREGSSTYEQYF.

V usage is TRBV6-1 and J usage is TRBJ2-5, with no clear D. The CDR3 runs 14 residues. Deletions cut 2 bases from V and 1 base from J, with 8 bases between. The germline CDR1 and CDR2 sequences are MNHNS and SASEGT. The CDR3 spells CASSEIYPQETQYF. The CDR3 DNA follows: TGTGCCAGCAGTGAAATCTACCCCCAAGAGACCCAGTACTTC.

The rearrangement links TRBV6-4 to TRBJ1-2; 7 bases match TRBD1. Unmatched junction bases numbered 1, after V lost 7 bases and J lost 2 bases. Germline lookup yields CDR1 MRHNA and CDR2 SNTAGT. The CDR3 extends over 12 amino acids. CDR3 residues: CASTGQNYGYTF. The CDR3 DNA sequence: TGTGCCAGCACGGGACAGAACTATGGCTACACCTTC.

The chain employs TRBV6-4 and TRBJ2-3, with D tentatively TRBD1 (5 bases). The CDR3 spans 16 residues. The germline gives CDR1 MRHNA, CDR2 SNTAGT. Trimming stripped 9 bases from V and 1 base from J, with 20 bases between. This CDR3 reads CARPESQGRRTDTQYF. The CDR3 DNA sequence: TGTGCCAGACCCGAGTCCCAGGGAAGACGCACAGATACGCAGTATTTT.

This sequence joins TRBV6-6 and TRBJ2-2; D is perhaps TRBD1 (8 bases). Germline V CDR1 and CDR2: MNHNY, SVGAGI (reference sequence). The CDR3 consists of 16 residues. V was shortened by 4 bases and J by 4 bases, with 16 bases between the two germline ends. The CDR3 reads CASSSRQGRGTGELFF. The CDR3 DNA is TGTGCCAGCAGTTCCCGACAGGGGAGGGGCACCGGGGAGCTGTTTTTT.

CDR3 residues: CASKVAVSSYEQYF. As DNA, the CDR3 is TGTGCCAGTAAGGTAGCGGTGAGCTCCTACGAGCAGTACTTC. The J gene is TRBJ2-7, the V gene TRBV19; weak D call: TRBD2 (6 bases). CDR3 length: 14 amino acids. Trimming cost V 7 bases and J 0 bases, with 13 bases left between them. The germline V gene encodes CDR1 LNHDA and CDR2 SQIVND (reference sequence).

The rearrangement joins TRBV5-1 to TRBJ2-3, with 7 nucleotides matching TRBD1. V dropped 0 bases and J dropped 6; count of bases not matched to a gene: 7. This CDR3 spans 15 amino acids. Germline V gene data show CDR1 as SGHRS and CDR2 as YFSETQ. The CDR3 region is CASSLVAGGEDTQYF. In DNA, the CDR3 is TGCGCCAGCAGCTTGGTCGCAGGGGGAGAGGATACGCAGTATTTT.

CDR3 loop: CASSQGRPGGGTEAFF. The CDR3 coding sequence is TGCGCCAGCAGCCAAGGTCGACCGGGGGGCGGCACTGAAGCTTTCTTT. The V call is TRBV4-1, the J call TRBJ1-1, with a possible D match to TRBD1 (6 bases). Germline V gene sequence: CDR1 MGHRA, CDR2 YSYEKL. Trimming shortened V by 1 base and J by 4 bases, and 16 bases separated the two germline ends. This CDR3 contains 16 residues.

The chain combines TRBV6-1 with TRBJ2-7, with 11 positions matching TRBD2. Germline V gene lookup returns CDR1 MNHNS and CDR2 SASEGT. This CDR3 is built from 16 residues. The V and J ends lost 2 bases and 2 bases, in that order; junction bases with no gene match: 5. The CDR3 DNA follows: TGTGCCAGCAGTGAATGGACTAGCGGGCGCCCCTACGAGCAGTACTTC. Its protein product is CASSEWTSGRPYEQYF.

This sequence joins TRBV7-2 and TRBJ2-5; 10 bases align to TRBD1. This CDR3 region has 14 residues. CDR1 and CDR2 from the germline V gene are SGHTA and FQGNSA. V was clipped by 5 bases and J by 4 bases; unmatched bases: 4. CDR3 amino acids: CASSADRGPETQYF. CDR3 DNA sequence: TGTGCCAGCAGCGCAGACAGGGGGCCAGAGACCCAGTACTTC.

This clone was seen only a few times. The V gene is TRBV19, the J gene TRBJ2-2; a weak D match, TRBD1 (5 bases). The CDR3 runs to 15 residues. Germline V gives CDR1 LNHDA, CDR2 SQIVND (reference sequence). V lost 6 bases to trimming and J lost 3 bases, with 14 bases between them. In DNA form, the CDR3 reads TGTGCCAGTAGACCCCAGGGAAAAGACACCGGGGAGCTGTTTTTT. It is translated as CASRPQGKDTGELFF.

The V and J genes are TRBV6-6 and TRBJ2-3; 8 bases are a match to TRBD1. The germline CDR1 and CDR2 sequences are MNHNY and SVGAGI (reference sequence). J was trimmed by 3 bases and V by 6 bases; bases with no gene match: 11. The length of the CDR3 is 16 residues. The CDR3 protein is CASRSDRGGRTDTQYF. CDR3 DNA: TGTGCCAGCAGATCTGACAGGGGAGGCCGGACAGATACGCAGTATTTT.